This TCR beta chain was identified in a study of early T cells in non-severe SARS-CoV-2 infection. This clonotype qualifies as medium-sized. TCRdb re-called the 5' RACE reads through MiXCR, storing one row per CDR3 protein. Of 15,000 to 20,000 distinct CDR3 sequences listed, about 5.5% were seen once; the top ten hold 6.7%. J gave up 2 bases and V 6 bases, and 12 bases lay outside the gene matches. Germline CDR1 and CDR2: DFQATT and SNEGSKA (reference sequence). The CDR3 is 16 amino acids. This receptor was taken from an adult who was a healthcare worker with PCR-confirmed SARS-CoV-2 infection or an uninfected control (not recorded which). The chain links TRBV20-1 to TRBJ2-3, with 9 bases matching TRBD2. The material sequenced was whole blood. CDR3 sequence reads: CSALRAKGLATDTQYF. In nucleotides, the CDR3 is TGCAGTGCCTTAAGAGCTAAGGGACTAGCCACAGATACGCAGTATTTT.